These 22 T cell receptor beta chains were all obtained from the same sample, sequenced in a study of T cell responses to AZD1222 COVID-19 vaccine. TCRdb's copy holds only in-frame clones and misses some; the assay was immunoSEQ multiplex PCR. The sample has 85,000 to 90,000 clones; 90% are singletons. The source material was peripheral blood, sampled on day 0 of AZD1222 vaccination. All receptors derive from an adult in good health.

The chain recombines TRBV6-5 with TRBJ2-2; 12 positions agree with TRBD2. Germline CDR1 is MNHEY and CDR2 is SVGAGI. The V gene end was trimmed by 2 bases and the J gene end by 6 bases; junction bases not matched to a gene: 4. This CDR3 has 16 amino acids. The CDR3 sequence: CASSYPGLAGSGELFF. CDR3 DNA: TGTGCCAGCAGTTACCCCGGACTAGCGGGATCCGGGGAGCTGTTTTTT.

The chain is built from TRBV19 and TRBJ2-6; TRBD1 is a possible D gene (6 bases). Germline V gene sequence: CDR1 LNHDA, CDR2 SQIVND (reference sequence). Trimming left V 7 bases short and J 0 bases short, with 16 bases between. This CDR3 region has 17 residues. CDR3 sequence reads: CASNEGVLSSGANVLTF. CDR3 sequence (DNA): TGTGCCAGTAACGAGGGGGTCCTTTCCTCTGGGGCCAACGTCCTGACTTTC.

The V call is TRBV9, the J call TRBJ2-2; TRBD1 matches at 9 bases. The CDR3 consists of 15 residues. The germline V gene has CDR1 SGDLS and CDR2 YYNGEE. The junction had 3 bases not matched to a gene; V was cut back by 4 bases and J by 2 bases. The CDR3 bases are TGTGCCAGCAGCTTACAGGGGGCAAACACCGGGGAGCTGTTTTTT. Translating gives CASSLQGANTGELFF. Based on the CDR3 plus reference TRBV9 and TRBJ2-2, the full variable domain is DSGVTQTPKHLITATGQRVTLRCSPRSGDLSVYWYQQSLDQGLQFLIQYYNGEERAKGNILERFSAQQFPDLHSELNLSSLELGDSALYFCASSLQGANTGELFFGEGSRLTVL.

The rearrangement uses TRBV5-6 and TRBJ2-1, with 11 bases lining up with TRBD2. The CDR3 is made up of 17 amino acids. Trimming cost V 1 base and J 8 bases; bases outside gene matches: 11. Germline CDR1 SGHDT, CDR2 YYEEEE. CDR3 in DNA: TGTGCCAGCAGCTTGTTAGGTACTAGCGGGGGTACACATGAGCAGTTCTTC. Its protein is CASSLLGTSGGTHEQFF.

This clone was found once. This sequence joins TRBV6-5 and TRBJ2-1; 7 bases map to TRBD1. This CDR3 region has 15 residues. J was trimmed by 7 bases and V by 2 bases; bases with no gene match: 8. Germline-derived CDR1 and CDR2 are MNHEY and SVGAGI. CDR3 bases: TGTGCCAGCAGTTACAACACGGTGACAGGGAATGAGCAGTTCTTC. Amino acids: CASSYNTVTGNEQFF.

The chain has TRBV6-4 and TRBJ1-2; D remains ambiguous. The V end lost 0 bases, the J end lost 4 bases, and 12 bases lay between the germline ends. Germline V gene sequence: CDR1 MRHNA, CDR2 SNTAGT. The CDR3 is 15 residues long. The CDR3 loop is CASSDSGLGFYGYTF. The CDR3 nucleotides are TGTGCCAGCAGTGACTCGGGGTTAGGGTTCTATGGCTACACCTTC.

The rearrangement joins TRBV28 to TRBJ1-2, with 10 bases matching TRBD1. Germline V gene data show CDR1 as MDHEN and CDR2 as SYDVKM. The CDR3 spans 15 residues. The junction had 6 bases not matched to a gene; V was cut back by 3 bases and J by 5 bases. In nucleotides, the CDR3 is TGTGCCAGCAGTTTCGGTGGGACAGGGGTGTATGGCTACACCTTC. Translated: CASSFGGTGVYGYTF.

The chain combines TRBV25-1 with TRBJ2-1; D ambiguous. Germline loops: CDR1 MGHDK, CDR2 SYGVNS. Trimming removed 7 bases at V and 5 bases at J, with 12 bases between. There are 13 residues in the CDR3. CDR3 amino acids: CASTDANNNEQFF. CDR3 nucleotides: TGTGCCAGCACCGACGCAAACAACAATGAGCAGTTCTTC. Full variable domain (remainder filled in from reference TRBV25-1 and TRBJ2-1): EADIYQTPRYLVIGTGKKITLECSQTMGHDKMYWYQQDPGMELHLIHYSYGVNSTEKGDLSSESTVSRIRTEHFPLTLESARPSHTSQYLCASTDANNNEQFFGPGTRLTVL.

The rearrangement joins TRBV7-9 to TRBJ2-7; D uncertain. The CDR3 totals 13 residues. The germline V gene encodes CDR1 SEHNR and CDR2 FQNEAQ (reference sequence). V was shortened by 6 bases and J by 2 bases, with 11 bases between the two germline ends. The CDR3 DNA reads TGTGCCAGCAGAGCAGACACCACCTACGAGCAGTACTTC. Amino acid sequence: CASRADTTYEQYF.

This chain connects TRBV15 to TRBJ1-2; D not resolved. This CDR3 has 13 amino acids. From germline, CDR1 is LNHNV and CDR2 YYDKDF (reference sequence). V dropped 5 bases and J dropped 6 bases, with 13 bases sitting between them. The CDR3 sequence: CATSPPILHGYTF. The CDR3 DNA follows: TGTGCCACCAGCCCCCCGATACTTCATGGCTACACCTTC. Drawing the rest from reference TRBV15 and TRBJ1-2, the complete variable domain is DAMVIQNPRYQVTQFGKPVTLSCSQTLNHNVMYWYQQKSSQAPKLLFHYYDKDFNNEADTPDNFQSRRPNTSFCFLDIRSPGLGDTAMYLCATSPPILHGYTFGSGTRLTVV.

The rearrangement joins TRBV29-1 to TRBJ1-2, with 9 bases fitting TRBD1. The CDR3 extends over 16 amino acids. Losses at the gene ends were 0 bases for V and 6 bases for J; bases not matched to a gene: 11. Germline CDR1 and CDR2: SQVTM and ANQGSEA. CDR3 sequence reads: CSVEDPLRRTGDGYTF. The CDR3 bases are TGCAGCGTTGAAGATCCTCTCCGAAGGACAGGGGATGGCTACACCTTC.

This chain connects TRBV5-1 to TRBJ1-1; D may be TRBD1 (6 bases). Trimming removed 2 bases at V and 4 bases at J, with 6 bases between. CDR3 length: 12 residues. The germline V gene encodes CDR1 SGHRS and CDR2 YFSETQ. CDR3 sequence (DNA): TGCGCCAGCAGCTTCAGGGGCACTGAAGCTTTCTTT. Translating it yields CASSFRGTEAFF.

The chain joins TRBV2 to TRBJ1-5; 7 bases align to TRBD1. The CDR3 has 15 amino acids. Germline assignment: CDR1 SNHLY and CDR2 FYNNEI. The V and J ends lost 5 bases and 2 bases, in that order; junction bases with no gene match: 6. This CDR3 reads CASSRGQEGNQPQHF. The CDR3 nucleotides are TGTGCCAGCAGTCGCGGACAGGAAGGCAATCAGCCCCAGCATTTT.

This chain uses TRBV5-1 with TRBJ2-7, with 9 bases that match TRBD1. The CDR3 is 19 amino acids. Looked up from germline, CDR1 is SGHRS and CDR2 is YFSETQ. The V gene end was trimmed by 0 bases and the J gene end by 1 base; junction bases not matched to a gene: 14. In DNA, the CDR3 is TGCGCCAGCAGCTTGGAAATGGGACAGGGAACGTTTCGGTCCTACGAGCAGTACTTC. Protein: CASSLEMGQGTFRSYEQYF.

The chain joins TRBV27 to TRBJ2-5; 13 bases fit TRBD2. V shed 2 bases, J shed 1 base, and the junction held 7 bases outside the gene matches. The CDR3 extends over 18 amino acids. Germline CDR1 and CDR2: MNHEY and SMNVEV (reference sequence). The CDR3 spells CASSLKVRTSGGQETQYF. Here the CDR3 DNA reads TGTGCCAGCAGTTTAAAGGTTCGGACTAGCGGGGGCCAAGAGACCCAGTACTTC.

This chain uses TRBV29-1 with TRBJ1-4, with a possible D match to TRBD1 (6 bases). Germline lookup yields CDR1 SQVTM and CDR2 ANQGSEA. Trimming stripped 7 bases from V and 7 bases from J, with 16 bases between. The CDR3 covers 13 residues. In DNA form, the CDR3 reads TGCAGCGCCGCCAGGGGAGTAGGTGAAAAACTGTTTTTT. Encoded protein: CSAARGVGEKLFF.

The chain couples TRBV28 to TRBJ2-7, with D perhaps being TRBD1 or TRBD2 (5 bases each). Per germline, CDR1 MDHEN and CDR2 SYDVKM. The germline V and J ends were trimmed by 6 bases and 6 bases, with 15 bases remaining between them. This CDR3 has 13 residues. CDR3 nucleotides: TGTGCCAGCAGCCCGAGGGGCTCAGTCGAGCAGTACTTC. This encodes CASSPRGSVEQYF.

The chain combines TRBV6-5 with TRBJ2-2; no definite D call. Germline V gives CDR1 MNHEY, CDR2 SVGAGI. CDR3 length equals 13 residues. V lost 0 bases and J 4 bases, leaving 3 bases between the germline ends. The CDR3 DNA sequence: TGTGCCAGCAGTTACTCGTTCACCGGGGAGCTGTTTTTT. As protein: CASSYSFTGELFF.

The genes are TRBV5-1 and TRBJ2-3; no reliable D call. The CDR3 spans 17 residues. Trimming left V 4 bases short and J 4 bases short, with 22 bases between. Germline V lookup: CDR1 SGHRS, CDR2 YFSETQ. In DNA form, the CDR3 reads TGCGCCAGCAGCCTTCAGAACCGGGTTTCGCTCCCAGATACGCAGTATTTT. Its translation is CASSLQNRVSLPDTQYF.

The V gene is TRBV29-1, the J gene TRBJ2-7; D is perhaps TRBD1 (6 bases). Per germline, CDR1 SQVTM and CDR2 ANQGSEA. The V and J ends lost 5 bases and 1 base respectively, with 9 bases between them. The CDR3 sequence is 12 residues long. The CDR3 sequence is CSVSQGSYEQYF. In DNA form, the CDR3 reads TGCAGCGTTAGCCAGGGGTCCTACGAGCAGTACTTC.

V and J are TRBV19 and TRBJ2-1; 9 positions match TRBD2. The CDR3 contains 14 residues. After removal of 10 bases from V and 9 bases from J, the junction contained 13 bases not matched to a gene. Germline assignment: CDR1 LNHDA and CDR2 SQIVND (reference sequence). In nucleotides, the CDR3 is TGTGCCACGAGGGCTAGCGGGGTTCTGAGTGAGCAGTTCTTC. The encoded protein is CATRASGVLSEQFF.

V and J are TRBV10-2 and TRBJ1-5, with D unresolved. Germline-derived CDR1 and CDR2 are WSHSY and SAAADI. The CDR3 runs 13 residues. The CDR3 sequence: CASTDGSNQPQHF. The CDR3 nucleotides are TGCGCTTCGACTGACGGCAGCAATCAGCCCCAGCATTTT.